The present T cell receptor (beta chain) was sequenced within a study of blood T cell repertoires in COVID-19. Study-wide context: Donors in the United States, Italy and Spain gave samples during acute or convalescent COVID-19. From T cells, B-cell-depleted T cells, or PBMCs came the material, which was cDNA or gDNA.

Looked up from germline, CDR1 is LGHNA and CDR2 is YSLEER. The CDR3 loop spans 18 amino acids. Trimming cost V 4 bases and J 4 bases; bases outside gene matches: 11. TCRdb's table, derived via immunoSEQ multiplex PCR, lists solely in-frame clones and lacks some. The repertoire holds 120,000 or so clones, approximately 83% seen once, with approximately 4.5% in the top ten. The sequencing input was peripheral blood. The J gene is TRBJ2-5, the V gene TRBV4-3, with 14 bases identical to TRBD2. The receptor's source is a woman between 65 and 79 years old with acute or convalescent COVID-19. Here the CDR3 reads CASSLWAAGTSGGETQYF. The CDR3 nucleotides read TGCGCCAGCAGCCTGTGGGCAGCCGGGACTAGCGGGGGAGAGACCCAGTACTTC.